This TCR beta chain was sequenced in a study of T-cell reconstitution after alpha-beta-depleted transplantation in children. General observations from the study: Hyperexpanded clones declined; after one year, newly produced T cells mostly supplied diversity.

V lost 2 bases to trimming and J lost 6 bases, with 8 bases between them. Germline V gives CDR1 SNHLY, CDR2 FYNNEI. This CDR3 contains 12 residues. Preparation of the TCRbeta library used unique molecular identifiers. TCRdb re-derived calls from the PCR reads in MiXCR, one entry per CDR3 protein. The sample lists about 250,000 distinct CDR3 sequences; 20% to 30% were seen once. This clonotype was counted between two and nine times. The antigen is undetermined. The genes are TRBV2 and TRBJ2-7, with D perhaps given as TRBD1 or TRBD2 (5 bases each). This sequence was found in a female patient between 2 and 10 years old who had a stem cell transplant for congenital amegakaryocytic thrombocytopenia, so the T cells may come from the graft donor. Here the sequenced sample was PBMCs, mostly from graft donor cells, taken 360 days after TCRalphabeta/CD19-depleted stem cell transplant. The CDR3 coding sequence is TGTGCCAGCAGTGAATCGGGGCTCGAGCAGTACTTC. Amino acids: CASSESGLEQYF.